What follows are 21 T cell receptor beta chains derived from one specimen sequenced in a study of T-cell memory formation after mild COVID-19. TCRdb re-analysed the 5' RACE reads in MiXCR, keeping a single row per CDR3 protein. The sample holds fewer than 350,000 distinct CDR3 sequences, 15% seen once. Sequencing was performed on PBMCs or a T cell subset sorted from them (not recorded which). These receptors all stem from a man aged 18-30 years who had mild COVID-19 (a few samples of this study predate the infection). Cell type and time point are not known.

Remarks on this clonotype: At one end, the junction sequence differs from germline, possibly due to a read error. The chain is built from TRBV16 and TRBJ2-7; no definite D call. This CDR3 contains 14 residues. Germline CDR1 and CDR2: KGHSY and FQNENV. The CDR3 protein is CASSQTGRPYEQYF. In nucleotides, the CDR3 is TGTGCAAGCAGCCAAACCGGACGGCCCTACGAGCAGTACTTC.

Only a few counts were recorded for this clonotype. The chain is built from TRBV7-2 and TRBJ1-4, with TRBD1 as a possible D gene (6 bases). The CDR3 extends over 14 amino acids. Germline V gene lookup returns CDR1 SGHTA and CDR2 FQGNSA. Deletions cut 3 bases from V and 11 bases from J, with 16 bases between. The CDR3 loop reads CASSFSGVPGKLFF. The CDR3 DNA follows: TGTGCCAGCAGCTTTTCAGGGGTCCCCGGGAAACTGTTTTTT.

The chain employs TRBV6-6 and TRBJ1-1; 7 positions agree with TRBD1. This CDR3 is 13 amino acids long. Losses at the gene ends were 6 bases for V and 4 bases for J; bases not matched to a gene: 5. CDR1 and CDR2 from the germline V gene are MNHNY and SVGAGI (reference sequence). CDR3 protein: CASSNRGATEAFF. CDR3 sequence (DNA): TGTGCCAGCAGCAACAGGGGAGCCACTGAAGCTTTCTTT.

This clonotype was recorded many times. This rearrangement joins TRBV2 to TRBJ1-5, with D unresolved. CDR1 and CDR2 from the germline V gene are SNHLY and FYNNEI. This CDR3 has 13 residues. Trimming took 5 bases from V and 6 from J, leaving 11 bases between them. The DNA of the CDR3 is TGTGCCAGCAGTCCCCTTGAGCGTCAGCCCCAGCATTTT. Protein sequence: CASSPLERQPQHF.

A few counts support this clonotype. The rearrangement links TRBV7-8 to TRBJ1-1, with TRBD1 matching 9 bases. With 0 bases clipped from V and 11 bases from J, the junction kept 10 bases outside the gene matches. The length of the CDR3 is 15 residues. Germline assignment: CDR1 SGHVS and CDR2 FQNEAQ. The DNA of the CDR3 is TGTGCCAGCAGCTTAGCCGGGACAGGGAATTTCGGGGCTTTCTTT. It encodes CASSLAGTGNFGAFF. The variable domain in full, completed from reference TRBV7-8 and TRBJ1-1, reads GAGVSQSPRYKVAKRGQDVALRCDPISGHVSLFWYQQALGQGPEFLTYFQNEAQLDKSGLPSDRFFAERPEGSVSTLKIQRTQQEDSAVYLCASSLAGTGNFGAFFGQGTRLTVV.

The chain is built from TRBV7-2 and TRBJ2-3; D gene uncertain. Trimming stripped 5 bases from V and 0 bases from J, with 15 bases between. Germline lookup yields CDR1 SGHTA and CDR2 FQGNSA. This CDR3 comprises 16 residues. The CDR3 DNA reads as TGTGCCAGCAGCCCTCGGGTCCGCTCTAGCACAGATACGCAGTATTTT. Translation: CASSPRVRSSTDTQYF.

Concerning this clonotype itself: The missing conserved phenylalanine or tryptophan at the end of this CDR3 makes a read error likely. The V gene is TRBV20-1, the J gene TRBJ2-2; 12 nucleotides match TRBD2. V lost 6 bases and J lost 5; bases outside the gene matches: 7. Germline V gene sequence: CDR1 DFQATT, CDR2 SNEGSKA (reference sequence). The CDR3 contains 15 residues. CDR3 in amino acids: CSASGLAGWTGELFI. CDR3 sequence (DNA): TGCAGTGCCAGTGGACTAGCGGGGTGGACCGGGGAGCTGTTTATT.

The rearrangement joins TRBV9 to TRBJ1-2; possibly TRBD1 for D (6 bases). The CDR3 covers 15 residues. CDR1 is SGDLS, CDR2 YYNGEE, per germline. Trimming removed 0 bases from V and 4 bases from J, with 13 bases in between. The CDR3: CASSVAGGPTYGYTF. The CDR3 DNA reads as TGTGCCAGCAGCGTAGCGGGGGGCCCTACCTATGGCTACACCTTC.

The gene calls are TRBV5-6 and TRBJ2-2; D is uncertain. Germline CDR1 is SGHDT and CDR2 is YYEEEE. The ends were cut back, 2 bases at V and 3 bases at J, with 5 bases in the middle. The CDR3 length is 13 residues. The CDR3 region is CASSLVDTGELFF. Written as DNA, the CDR3 is TGTGCCAGCAGCTTAGTAGACACCGGGGAGCTGTTTTTT.

The V gene is TRBV5-1, the J gene TRBJ1-2, with D unresolved. Germline V gives CDR1 SGHRS, CDR2 YFSETQ. The CDR3 extends over 14 amino acids. The ends were cut back, 3 bases at V and 7 bases at J, with 16 bases in the middle. The CDR3 reads CASSSMTGLGGYTF. CDR3 DNA sequence: TGCGCCAGCAGCTCCATGACTGGGCTCGGTGGCTACACCTTC.

A few counts support this clonotype. The chain recombines TRBV9 with TRBJ2-3, with D maybe TRBD2 (6 bases). The germline V gene has CDR1 SGDLS and CDR2 YYNGEE. The CDR3 covers 15 residues. Trimming left V 4 bases short and J 0 bases short, with 12 bases between. The CDR3 loop reads CASSPRGTSTDTQYF. CDR3 nucleotides: TGTGCCAGCAGCCCACGGGGGACTAGCACAGATACGCAGTATTTT.

This clonotype was observed at least ten times. The chain couples TRBV29-1 to TRBJ2-5; 11 bases fit TRBD2. This CDR3 is 14 amino acids long. Germline loops: CDR1 SQVTM, CDR2 ANQGSEA. J lost 0 bases, V lost 7 bases, and 4 bases had no gene match. The CDR3 region is CSGAGLADQETQYF. The DNA of the CDR3 is TGCAGCGGTGCGGGACTAGCGGACCAAGAGACCCAGTACTTC.

This clonotype appeared a few times. The chain employs TRBV5-1 and TRBJ2-3; D not certain. Trimming pared 3 bases from V and 7 bases from J, leaving 15 bases between. Germline V gives CDR1 SGHRS, CDR2 YFSETQ. CDR3 length: 14 amino acids. CDR3 sequence reads: CASSSGQVSNTQYF. The CDR3 nucleotides are TGCGCCAGCAGCTCCGGGCAGGTGTCAAATACGCAGTATTTT.

The rearrangement uses TRBV4-2 and TRBJ2-2; D tentatively fits TRBD1 or TRBD2 (5 bases each). Germline V CDR1 and CDR2: LGHNA, YNFKEQ. The length of the CDR3 is 16 residues. V lost 0 bases, J lost 6 bases, and 14 bases lay in between. The CDR3 region has the DNA TGTGCCAGCAGCCAAGATATGGCCGGGACGGCCGGGGAGCTGTTTTTT. Translating it yields CASSQDMAGTAGELFF.

V is TRBV12-3 or TRBV12-4 and J is TRBJ1-3; 7 nucleotides match TRBD1. V lost 3 bases and J lost 1; bases outside the gene matches: 3. The CDR3 is 15 residues long. DNA of the CDR3: TGTGCCAGCAGTTTCATGACAGGGTCTGGAAACACCATATATTTT. Protein: CASSFMTGSGNTIYF.

This chain uses TRBV4-2 with TRBJ2-3; D possibly corresponds to TRBD1 (6 bases). V was pared by 0 bases and J by 0 bases, with 13 bases between. Per the germline V gene, CDR1 is LGHNA and CDR2 is YNFKEQ. The CDR3 runs to 17 residues. In DNA form, the CDR3 reads TGTGCCAGCAGCCAAGATTTCGCAGGGGCTAGCACAGATACGCAGTATTTT. This encodes CASSQDFAGASTDTQYF.

The CDR3 sequence: CASSQLDGNEQFF. DNA for the CDR3: TGTGCCAGCAGCCAACTCGATGGCAATGAGCAGTTCTTC. The rearrangement links TRBV4-2 to TRBJ2-1; D not resolved. This CDR3 is built from 13 residues. The V and J ends lost 2 bases and 6 bases respectively, with 8 bases between them. Germline V gene lookup returns CDR1 LGHNA and CDR2 YNFKEQ.

This clonotype occurred a few times. The genes are TRBV3-1 and TRBJ1-2; no clear D gene. The V gene's germline CDR1 is LGHDT and CDR2 YNNKEL (reference sequence). Deletions cut 6 bases from V and 3 bases from J, with 11 bases between. The CDR3 spans 13 residues. CDR3 bases: TGTGCCAGCAGTCTCGACCGCCACTATGGCTACACCTTC. This encodes CASSLDRHYGYTF.

The chain combines TRBV6-5 with TRBJ2-5, with 10 bases aligning to TRBD2. CDR1 is MNHEY and CDR2 is SVGAGI in the germline V gene. The CDR3 has 15 residues. The trim removed 6 bases at V and 2 bases at J, leaving 6 bases unmatched. In DNA form, the CDR3 reads TGTGCCAGCAGCGGACTAGCGGCGGGACAAGAGACCCAGTACTTC. Amino acid sequence: CASSGLAAGQETQYF.

V gene TRBV7-9 combines with J gene TRBJ2-7; D is unresolved. Trimming shortened V by 4 bases and J by 0 bases, and 19 bases separated the two germline ends. The CDR3 runs to 17 residues. From germline, CDR1 is SEHNR and CDR2 FQNEAQ (reference sequence). This CDR3 is CASSSAEGRWISYEQYF. CDR3 coding DNA: TGTGCCAGCAGCTCAGCCGAAGGAAGGTGGATCTCCTACGAGCAGTACTTC. The full variable domain, rest sourced from reference TRBV7-9 and TRBJ2-7, is DTGVSQNPRHKITKRGQNVTFRCDPISEHNRLYWYRQTLGQGPEFLTYFQNEAQLEKSRLLSDRFSAERPKGSFSTLEIQRTEQGDSAMYLCASSSAEGRWISYEQYFGPGTRLTVT.

This clonotype was recorded a few times. V is TRBV7-6 and J is TRBJ1-2, with D unresolved. Germline loops: CDR1 SGHVS, CDR2 FNYEAQ. The V and J ends lost 1 base and 8 bases respectively, with 11 bases between them. The CDR3 has 13 residues. The CDR3 sequence: CASSLDRNGGYTF. CDR3 DNA: TGTGCCAGCAGCTTAGACAGAAATGGGGGCTACACCTTC. Supplemented by reference TRBV7-6 and TRBJ1-2, the full variable domain reads GAGVSQSPRYKVTKRGQDVALRCDPISGHVSLYWYRQALGQGPEFLTYFNYEAQQDKSGLPNDRFSAERPEGSISTLTIQRTEQRDSAMYRCASSLDRNGGYTFGSGTRLTVV.